The sequence of this TCR beta chain was determined in a study of blood T cell repertoires in COVID-19. Study-level background: In each case, the material was cDNA or gDNA derived from T cells, B-cell-depleted T cells, or PBMCs.

The trim removed 2 bases at V and 9 bases at J, leaving 5 bases unmatched. The germline V gene has CDR1 SGHDT and CDR2 YYEEEE. The CDR3 is 14 amino acids. The repertoire was sequenced with immunoSEQ multiplex PCR; TCRdb's copy has only in-frame clones and lacks some. Here the sample spans roughly 110,000 clones, 80% to 90% being singletons. Sequenced input: peripheral blood. V is TRBV5-6 and J is TRBJ2-1, with 10 bases identical to TRBD2. The TCR was taken from a man in his forties with acute or convalescent COVID-19. CDR3 in amino acids: CASSFERGGTEQFF. The CDR3 nucleotides read TGTGCCAGCAGCTTTGAGCGGGGGGGAACTGAGCAGTTCTTC.